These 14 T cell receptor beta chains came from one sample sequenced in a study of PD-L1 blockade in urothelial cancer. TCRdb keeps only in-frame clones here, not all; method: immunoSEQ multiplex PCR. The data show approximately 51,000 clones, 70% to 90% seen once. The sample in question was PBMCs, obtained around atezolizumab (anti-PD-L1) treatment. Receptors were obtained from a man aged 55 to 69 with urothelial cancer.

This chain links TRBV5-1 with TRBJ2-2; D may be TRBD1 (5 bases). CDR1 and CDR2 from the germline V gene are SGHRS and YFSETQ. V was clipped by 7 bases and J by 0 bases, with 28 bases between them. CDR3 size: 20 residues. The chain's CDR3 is CASQTRPLGPASSNTGELFF. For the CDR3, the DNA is TGCGCCAGCCAAACTCGGCCCCTGGGGCCCGCTTCTTCGAACACCGGGGAGCTGTTTTTT.

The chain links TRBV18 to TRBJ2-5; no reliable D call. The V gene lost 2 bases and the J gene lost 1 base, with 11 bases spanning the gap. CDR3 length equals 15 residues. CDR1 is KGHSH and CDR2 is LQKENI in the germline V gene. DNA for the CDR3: TGTGCCAGCTCACCAGGTTATTCAGGCCAAGAGACCCAGTACTTC. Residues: CASSPGYSGQETQYF.

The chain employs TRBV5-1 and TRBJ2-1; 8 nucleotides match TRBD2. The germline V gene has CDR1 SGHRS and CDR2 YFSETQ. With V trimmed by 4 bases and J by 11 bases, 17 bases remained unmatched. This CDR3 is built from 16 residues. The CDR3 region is CASSPYGLAGLGKQFF. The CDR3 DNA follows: TGCGCCAGCAGCCCCTACGGACTAGCCGGCCTAGGGAAGCAGTTCTTC. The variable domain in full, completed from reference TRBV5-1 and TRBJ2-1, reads KAGVTQTPRYLIKTRGQQVTLSCSPISGHRSVSWYQQTPGQGLQFLFEYFSETQRNKGNFPGRFSGRQFSNSRSEMNVSTLELGDSALYLCASSPYGLAGLGKQFFGPGTRLTVL.

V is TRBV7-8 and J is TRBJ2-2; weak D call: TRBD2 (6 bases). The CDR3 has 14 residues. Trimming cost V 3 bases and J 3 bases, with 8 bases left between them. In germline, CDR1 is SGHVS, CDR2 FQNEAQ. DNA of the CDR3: TGTGCCAGCAGCTTCTTAGCGGACACCGGGGAGCTGTTTTTT. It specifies CASSFLADTGELFF.

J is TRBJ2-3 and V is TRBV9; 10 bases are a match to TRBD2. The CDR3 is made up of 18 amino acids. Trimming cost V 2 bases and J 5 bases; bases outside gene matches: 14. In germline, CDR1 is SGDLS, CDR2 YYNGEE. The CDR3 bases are TGTGCCAGCAGCGTCGGTCTCAGCGGGGGGGGATTGCGAGATACGCAGTATTTT. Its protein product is CASSVGLSGGGLRDTQYF.

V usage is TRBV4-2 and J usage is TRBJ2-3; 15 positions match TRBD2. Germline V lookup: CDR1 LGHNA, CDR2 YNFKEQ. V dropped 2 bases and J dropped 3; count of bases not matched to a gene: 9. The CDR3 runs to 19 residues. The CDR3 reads CASSQFGTSGRSLTDTQYF. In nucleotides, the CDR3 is TGTGCCAGCAGCCAATTTGGGACTAGCGGGAGGAGTTTAACAGATACGCAGTATTTT.

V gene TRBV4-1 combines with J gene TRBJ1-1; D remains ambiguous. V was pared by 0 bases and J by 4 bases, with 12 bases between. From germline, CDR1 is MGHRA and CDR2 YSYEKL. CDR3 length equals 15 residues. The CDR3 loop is CASSQDRSRTTEAFF. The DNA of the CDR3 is TGCGCCAGCAGCCAAGATCGTTCGCGAACCACTGAAGCTTTCTTT.

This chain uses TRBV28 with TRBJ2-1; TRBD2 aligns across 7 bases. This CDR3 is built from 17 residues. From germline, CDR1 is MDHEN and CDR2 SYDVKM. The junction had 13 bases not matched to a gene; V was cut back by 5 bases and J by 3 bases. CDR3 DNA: TGTGCCAGCAGTCCAACAGCGAAGGGAGGGCTCTACAATGAGCAGTTCTTC. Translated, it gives CASSPTAKGGLYNEQFF.

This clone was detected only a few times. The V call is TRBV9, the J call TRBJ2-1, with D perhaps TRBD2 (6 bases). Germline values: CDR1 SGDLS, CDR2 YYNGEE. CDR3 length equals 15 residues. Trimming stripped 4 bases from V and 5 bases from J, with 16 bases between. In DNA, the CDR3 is TGTGCCAGCAGCCGCCCGCGGAGGGGACACAATGAGCAGTTCTTC. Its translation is CASSRPRRGHNEQFF.

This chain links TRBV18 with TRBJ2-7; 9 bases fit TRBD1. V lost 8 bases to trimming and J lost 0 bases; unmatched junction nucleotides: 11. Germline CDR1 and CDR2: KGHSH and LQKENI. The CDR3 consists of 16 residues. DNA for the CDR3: TGTGCCAGCGGACCTTGGACAGGGGCTTTCTCCTACGAGCAGTACTTC. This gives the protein CASGPWTGAFSYEQYF.

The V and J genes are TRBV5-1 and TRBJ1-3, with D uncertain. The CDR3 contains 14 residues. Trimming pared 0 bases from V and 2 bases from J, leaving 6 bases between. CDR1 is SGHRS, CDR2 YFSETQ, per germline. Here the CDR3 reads CASSLDSAGNTIYF. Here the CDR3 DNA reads TGCGCCAGCAGCTTGGACAGTGCTGGAAACACCATATATTTT.

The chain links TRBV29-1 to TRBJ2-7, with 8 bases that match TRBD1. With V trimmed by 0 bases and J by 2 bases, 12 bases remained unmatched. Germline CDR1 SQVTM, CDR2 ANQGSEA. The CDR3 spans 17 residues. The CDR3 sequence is CSVEELDWPGGPYEQYF. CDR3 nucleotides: TGCAGCGTTGAAGAATTAGACTGGCCAGGGGGCCCCTACGAGCAGTACTTC.

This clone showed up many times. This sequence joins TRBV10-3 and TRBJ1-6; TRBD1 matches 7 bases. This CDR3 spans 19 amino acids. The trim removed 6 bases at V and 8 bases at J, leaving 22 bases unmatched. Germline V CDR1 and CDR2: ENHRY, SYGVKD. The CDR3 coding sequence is TGTGCCATCAGCGACCCCGGACAGGATAACTTTGCTTTTGATTCACCCCTCCACTTT. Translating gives CAISDPGQDNFAFDSPLHF.

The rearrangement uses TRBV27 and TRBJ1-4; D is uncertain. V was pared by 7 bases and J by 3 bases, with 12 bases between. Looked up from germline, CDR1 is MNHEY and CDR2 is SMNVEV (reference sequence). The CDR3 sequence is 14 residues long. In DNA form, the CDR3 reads TGTGCCAGCAAACGCCACGGGGCTAATGAAAAACTGTTTTTT. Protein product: CASKRHGANEKLFF.